These 8 T cell receptor beta chains originate from one sample sequenced in a study of Graves' ophthalmopathy and Graves' hyperthyroidism (dated by TCRdb to 2016 to 2018). The sequencing machine was an Illumina HiSeq 2000. For repertoire sequencing, TCR beta CDR3 regions were amplified from RNA transcripts. The first round was an RT-PCR using HTBI primers with the Qiagen OneStep RT-PCR kit, and this first round was followed by a second-round multiplex PCR, then size selection and purification. TCRdb reprocessing: public reads trimmed at Q25 with fastp, clones called with MiXCR, in-frame beta chains kept. Identical CDR3 proteins give one entry, which carries the most common genes and DNA. The sample table records over a million distinct CDR3 sequences; roughly 35% of these occur just once. Approximately 12% of the sample is taken by the ten largest. The sample comprised peripheral blood or thyroid tissue (not recorded which). The receptors derive from an adult man with Graves' hyperthyroidism.

The rearrangement links TRBV2 to TRBJ1-6; no firm D call. Germline values: CDR1 SNHLY, CDR2 FYNNEI. V was trimmed by 7 bases and J by 8 bases, leaving 12 bases between them. This CDR3 contains 13 residues. The CDR3 sequence: CASISFGDSPLHF. The CDR3 DNA is TGTGCCAGCATCTCCTTCGGAGATTCACCCCTCCACTTT.

This clonotype has at least ten counts. The chain couples TRBV7-2 to TRBJ1-2; maybe TRBD1 (5 bases). This CDR3 has 13 residues. Germline assignment: CDR1 SGHTA and CDR2 FQGNSA. Trimming removed 5 bases from V and 7 bases from J, with 14 bases in between. The CDR3 region has the DNA TGTGCCAGCAGCCGGGACTCTGGGGGTGGCTACACCTTC. Translation: CASSRDSGGGYTF.

This clonotype has more than one count but fewer than ten. The rearrangement links TRBV20-1 to TRBJ2-7; 10 bases match TRBD2. Trimming removed 6 bases from V and 1 base from J; junction bases left unmatched: 9. The CDR3 runs to 15 residues. Germline CDR1 reads DFQATT; CDR2 reads SNEGSKA (reference sequence). The CDR3 protein is CSAPGVAGGSYEQYF. The CDR3 region has the DNA TGCAGTGCACCGGGGGTAGCGGGAGGATCCTACGAGCAGTACTTC.

This clonotype was observed at least ten times. V is TRBV12-3 or TRBV12-4 and J is TRBJ1-5, with D hard to call. The CDR3 is 13 residues long. V lost 2 bases to trimming and J lost 7 bases, with 9 bases between them. The CDR3 DNA reads as TGTGCCAGCAGTTTAAGGTTCACCCAGCCCCAGCATTTT. This gives the protein CASSLRFTQPQHF.

In its sample, this clonotype was seen many times. The chain couples TRBV3-1 to TRBJ1-6; weak D call: TRBD1 (6 bases). Per germline, CDR1 LGHDT and CDR2 YNNKEL (reference sequence). The CDR3 totals 15 residues. With 1 base removed from V and 10 bases from J, the gap between germline ends came to 14 bases. CDR3 residues: CASSQVEAGVSPLHF. The CDR3 coding sequence is TGTGCCAGCAGCCAAGTCGAGGCAGGGGTCTCACCCCTCCACTTT.

About this clonotype itself: The conserved final phenylalanine or tryptophan is absent from the CDR3, which likely points to a read error. The DNA is left out, because the CDR3 cannot be placed on it with certainty; the CDR3 is given as TCRdb lists it. V usage is TRBV7-6 and J usage is TRBJ2-5. In germline, CDR1 is SGHVS, CDR2 FNYEAQ. Termini included, the CDR3 measures 9 amino acids. The CDR3 reads CASSQSQDY.

This clonotype was counted only a few times. This sequence joins TRBV5-5 and TRBJ2-5; D is uncertain. Trimming shortened V by 2 bases and J by 3 bases, and 11 bases separated the two germline ends. CDR1 SGHKS and CDR2 YYEKEE come from the germline V gene (reference sequence). The CDR3 is 14 residues long. The CDR3 sequence is CASSFYWSEETQYF. For the CDR3, the DNA is TGTGCCAGCAGCTTCTATTGGTCAGAAGAGACCCAGTACTTC. The whole variable domain, filled in from reference TRBV5-5 and TRBJ2-5, reads DAGVTQSPTHLIKTRGQQVTLRCSPISGHKSVSWYQQVLGQGPQFIFQYYEKEERGRGNFPDRFSARQFPNYSSELNVNALLLGDSALYLCASSFYWSEETQYFGPGTRLLVL.

The chain is built from TRBV6-4 and TRBJ2-2; D call uncertain. This CDR3 contains 14 residues. CDR1 is MRHNA, CDR2 SNTAGT, per germline. The V end was cut by 2 bases, the J end by 0 bases, with 4 bases between. The CDR3 loop is CASSDVANTGELFF. For the CDR3, the DNA is TGTGCCAGCAGTGACGTTGCGAACACCGGGGAGCTGTTTTTT.